This entry lists 2 T cell receptor beta chains sequenced from one sample in a study of long-term antiretroviral therapy in people with HIV. Sequencing used immunoSEQ v3.0 at survey level. Profiled with immunoSEQ multiplex PCR; TCRdb holds only in-frame clones, not every one. The sample lists 35,000 to 45,000 clones, around 83% occurring once. The specimen was unsorted PBMCs, collected 1 year after starting antiretroviral therapy. The receptors originated from a man younger than 35 with HIV.

V is TRBV7-8 and J is TRBJ2-7; either TRBD1 or TRBD2 may fit D (5 bases each). This CDR3 spans 16 amino acids. Trimming removed 5 bases from V and 0 bases from J, with 17 bases in between. Germline V gene lookup returns CDR1 SGHVS and CDR2 FQNEAQ. The CDR3 region is CASSRPPGALSYEQYF. The CDR3 DNA is TGTGCCAGCAGCCGCCCTCCCGGGGCCCTCTCCTACGAGCAGTACTTC.

This clone was found a few times. The chain combines TRBV19 with TRBJ1-2; maybe TRBD1 (6 bases). The length of the CDR3 is 13 residues. The ends were cut back, 4 bases at V and 9 bases at J, with 15 bases in the middle. Germline loops: CDR1 LNHDA, CDR2 SQIVND (reference sequence). CDR3 DNA: TGTGCCAGTAGTACCAGGGGCCCCTCCAGCTACACCTTC. This codes for CASSTRGPSSYTF.